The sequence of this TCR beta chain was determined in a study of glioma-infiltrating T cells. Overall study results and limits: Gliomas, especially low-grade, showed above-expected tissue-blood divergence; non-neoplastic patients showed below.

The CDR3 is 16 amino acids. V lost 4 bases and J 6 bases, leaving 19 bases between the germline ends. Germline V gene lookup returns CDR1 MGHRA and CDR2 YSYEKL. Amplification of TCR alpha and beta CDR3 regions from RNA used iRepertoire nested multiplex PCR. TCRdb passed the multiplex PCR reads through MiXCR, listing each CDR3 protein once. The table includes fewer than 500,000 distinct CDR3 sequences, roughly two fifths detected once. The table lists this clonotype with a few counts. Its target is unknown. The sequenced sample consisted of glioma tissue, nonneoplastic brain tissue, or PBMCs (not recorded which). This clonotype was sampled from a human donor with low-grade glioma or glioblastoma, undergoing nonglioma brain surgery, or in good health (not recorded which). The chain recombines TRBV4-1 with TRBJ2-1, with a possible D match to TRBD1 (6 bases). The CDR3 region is CASSPGGRPYTNEQFF. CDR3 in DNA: TGCGCCAGCAGCCCTGGGGGCAGGCCTTACACCAATGAGCAGTTCTTC.